These 19 T cell receptor beta chains originate from one sample sequenced in a study of PD-L1 blockade in urothelial cancer (dated 2017 in TCRdb). The time point tag for this specimen amounts to: pretreatment peripheral blood. Libraries were built with the immunoSEQ multiplex PCR assay. What TCRdb holds here is the immuneACCESS table cut down to in-frame rearrangements. Part of the clones is not present; checked against another copy, under half of the missing clones reflect an unresolved V gene, and the others are unexplained. For this sample the table gives under 60,000 clones, of which around 80% were detected only once. The ten biggest clones cover more than 3% of the sample. This specimen was PBMCs, taken around atezolizumab (anti-PD-L1) treatment. These receptors came from a man in his 70s with urothelial cancer.

This chain connects TRBV6-1 to TRBJ1-5, with TRBD1 identical over 8 bases. Germline V lookup: CDR1 MNHNS, CDR2 SASEGT. The CDR3 has 14 amino acids. The trim removed 8 bases at V and 8 bases at J, leaving 11 bases unmatched. The CDR3 spells CASGLTGVIEPQHF. The CDR3 DNA is TGTGCCAGCGGGCTGACAGGGGTTATTGAGCCCCAGCATTTT.

A single count supports this clone. The chain is built from TRBV6-5 and TRBJ1-6, with 7 bases lining up with TRBD1. The V segment lost 6 bases and the J segment 6 bases; nucleotides outside the gene matches: 2. Germline V gene lookup returns CDR1 MNHEY and CDR2 SVGAGI. CDR3 length: 13 amino acids. CDR3 amino acids: CASSRGSNSPLHF. CDR3 nucleotide sequence: TGTGCCAGCAGCAGGGGGAGTAATTCACCCCTCCACTTT.

The V gene is TRBV5-5, the J gene TRBJ1-1; 9 positions match TRBD1. The CDR3 spans 15 residues. V gave up 4 bases and J gave up 1 base; unmatched junction bases: 5. In germline, CDR1 is SGHKS, CDR2 YYEKEE (reference sequence). The CDR3 loop reads CASSTGTGTNTEAFF. As DNA, the CDR3 is TGTGCCAGCAGCACCGGGACAGGGACGAACACTGAAGCTTTCTTT.

The V gene is TRBV6-1, the J gene TRBJ1-5; TRBD1 is a possible D gene (5 bases). Between the trimmed V and J ends, which lost 2 bases and 6 bases, there was a span of 11 bases. The CDR3 extends over 14 amino acids. Per germline, CDR1 MNHNS and CDR2 SASEGT. This CDR3 is CASSESGGFQPQHF. In DNA, the CDR3 is TGTGCCAGCAGTGAATCCGGGGGGTTTCAGCCCCAGCATTTT.

This clone was detected only once. The rearrangement joins TRBV19 to TRBJ2-1, with D tentatively TRBD2 (6 bases). The V end lost 2 bases, the J end lost 0 bases, and 14 bases lay between the germline ends. The germline V gene encodes CDR1 LNHDA and CDR2 SQIVND (reference sequence). The CDR3 is 17 amino acids. This CDR3 is CASSISEAGSSYNEQFF. For the CDR3, the DNA is TGTGCCAGTAGTATAAGTGAGGCGGGGAGCTCCTACAATGAGCAGTTCTTC. The whole variable domain, filled in from reference TRBV19 and TRBJ2-1, reads DGGITQSPKYLFRKEGQNVTLSCEQNLNHDAMYWYRQDPGQGLRLIYYSQIVNDFQKGDIAEGYSVSREKKESFPLTVTSAQKNPTAFYLCASSISEAGSSYNEQFFGPGTRLTVL.

This rearrangement joins TRBV10-1 to TRBJ2-1, with D perhaps matching TRBD1 (5 bases). CDR3 size: 13 residues. Germline CDR1 WNHNN, CDR2 SYGVQD (reference sequence). V was cut by 5 bases and J by 5 bases, with 10 bases left in between. Written as DNA, the CDR3 is TGCGCCAGCAGTCACCTAGGGGACAATGAGCAGTTCTTC. Translating gives CASSHLGDNEQFF.

The V call is TRBV7-6, the J call TRBJ1-2; tentative D call: TRBD1 (5 bases). The CDR3 is 11 amino acids. Germline CDR1 SGHVS, CDR2 FNYEAQ. V was shortened by 6 bases and J by 7 bases, with 9 bases between the two germline ends. The CDR3: CASRGAAGYTF. The CDR3, as DNA: TGTGCCAGCAGAGGGGCTGCTGGCTACACCTTC.

This clone has more than one count but fewer than ten. The J gene is TRBJ1-5, the V gene TRBV30; D possibly corresponds to TRBD1 (6 bases). Trimming cost V 5 bases and J 9 bases, with 17 bases left between them. From germline, CDR1 is GTSNPN and CDR2 SVGIG (reference sequence). The CDR3 runs to 13 residues. CDR3 protein: CAWRDNVGRPQHF. CDR3 coding DNA: TGTGCCTGGCGGGACAACGTGGGAAGGCCCCAGCATTTT.

The rearrangement joins TRBV28 to TRBJ2-5; 10 bases line up with TRBD1. Germline CDR1 is MDHEN and CDR2 is SYDVKM. Trimming removed 6 bases from V and 5 bases from J; junction bases left unmatched: 6. This CDR3 has 14 residues. CDR3 sequence: CASSSRQGAETQYF. The CDR3 region has the DNA TGTGCCAGCAGCTCAAGACAGGGGGCTGAGACCCAGTACTTC.

This clone was seen a handful of times. V gene TRBV19 combines with J gene TRBJ1-5, with 8 bases that match TRBD1. The CDR3 has 13 residues. Per germline, CDR1 LNHDA and CDR2 SQIVND (reference sequence). The J segment lost 2 bases and the V segment lost 9 bases, leaving 3 bases of the junction unmatched. The CDR3 sequence: CASTDRGNQPQHF. Here the CDR3 DNA reads TGTGCCAGCACGGACAGGGGCAATCAGCCCCAGCATTTT.

The J gene is TRBJ2-7, the V gene TRBV7-2, with 9 bases that match TRBD1. The CDR3 is 14 amino acids. Germline V gene data show CDR1 as SGHTA and CDR2 as FQGNSA. The V gene end was trimmed by 6 bases and the J gene end by 3 bases; junction bases not matched to a gene: 6. The CDR3 here is CASRLTGGNYEQYF. In nucleotides, the CDR3 is TGTGCCAGCAGACTGACAGGGGGAAACTACGAGCAGTACTTC. Based on the CDR3 plus reference TRBV7-2 and TRBJ2-7, the full variable domain is GAGVSQSPSNKVTEKGKDVELRCDPISGHTALYWYRQSLGQGLEFLIYFQGNSAPDKSGLPSDRFSAERTGGSVSTLTIQRTQQEDSAVYLCASRLTGGNYEQYFGPGTRLTVT.

The chain combines TRBV14 with TRBJ1-6; 8 bases match TRBD1. The ends lost 5 bases at V and 4 bases at J; junction bases unmatched: 4. Per germline, CDR1 SGHDN and CDR2 FVKESK. The CDR3 is 15 residues long. The CDR3 bases are TGTGCCAGCAGCACCCGGGACAGGTATAATTCACCCCTCCACTTT. This gives the protein CASSTRDRYNSPLHF. Full variable domain (outside the CDR3, taken from reference TRBV14 and TRBJ1-6): EAGVTQFPSHSVIEKGQTVTLRCDPISGHDNLYWYRRVMGKEIKFLLHFVKESKQDESGMPNNRFLAERTGGTYSTLKVQPAELEDSGVYFCASSTRDRYNSPLHFGNGTRLTVT.

The chain links TRBV7-9 to TRBJ1-1; 11 bases are shared with TRBD1. This CDR3 contains 16 residues. With V trimmed by 4 bases and J by 2 bases, 6 bases remained unmatched. Germline V gene sequence: CDR1 SEHNR, CDR2 FQNEAQ (reference sequence). In DNA, the CDR3 is TGTGCCAGCAGCTCCTGGACAGGGGGCATAAACACTGAAGCTTTCTTT. Residues: CASSSWTGGINTEAFF.

The chain combines TRBV5-6 with TRBJ2-1; D possibly corresponds to TRBD2 (6 bases). Germline V gene data show CDR1 as SGHDT and CDR2 as YYEEEE. V was shortened by 2 bases and J by 2 bases, with 11 bases between the two germline ends. CDR3 length: 15 amino acids. The CDR3 region is CASSFGGSAYNEQFF. The CDR3 DNA follows: TGTGCCAGCAGCTTCGGGGGATCGGCCTACAATGAGCAGTTCTTC.

The chain uses TRBV10-3 and TRBJ1-1; TRBD1 aligns across 8 bases. J lost 1 base, V lost 6 bases, and 1 base had no gene match. The length of the CDR3 is 13 residues. The germline CDR1 and CDR2 sequences are ENHRY and SYGVKD. CDR3 protein: CAIRGQANTEAFF. As DNA, the CDR3 is TGTGCCATCAGGGGACAGGCGAACACTGAAGCTTTCTTT.

The CDR3 region is CASVQGSNGHEQFF. The CDR3 bases are TGTGCCAGCGTCCAGGGGTCCAACGGGCATGAGCAGTTCTTC. The chain combines TRBV28 with TRBJ2-1, with D perhaps matching TRBD1 (6 bases). This CDR3 spans 14 amino acids. Germline assignment: CDR1 MDHEN and CDR2 SYDVKM. The V gene lost 8 bases and the J gene lost 8 bases, with 19 bases spanning the gap.

CDR3 sequence reads: CASIRQRTDTQYF. In nucleotides, the CDR3 is TGTGCCAGCATCCGACAGAGGACAGATACGCAGTATTTT. This rearrangement joins TRBV6-1 to TRBJ2-3; tentatively, D is TRBD1 (5 bases). V lost 7 bases, J lost 3 bases, and 11 bases lay in between. The CDR3 is 13 residues long. The germline V gene has CDR1 MNHNS and CDR2 SASEGT.

The chain has TRBV7-8 and TRBJ2-2; 11 nucleotides line up with TRBD1. The CDR3 has 16 amino acids. CDR1 is SGHVS, CDR2 FQNEAQ, per germline. The ends lost 4 bases at V and 9 bases at J; junction bases unmatched: 10. The CDR3 loop reads CASSSTRDRGLWELFF. The CDR3, as DNA: TGTGCCAGCAGCTCGACCCGGGACAGGGGGTTATGGGAGCTGTTTTTT.

The V and J genes are TRBV27 and TRBJ2-2; a possible D gene is TRBD2 (6 bases). Trimming took off 6 bases at V and 5 bases at J, with 19 bases between the two ends. Germline CDR1 and CDR2: MNHEY and SMNVEV (reference sequence). CDR3 length: 16 amino acids. The CDR3 here is CASRVGGAVGTGELFF. The CDR3 DNA reads as TGTGCCAGCAGGGTGGGGGGAGCTGTGGGTACCGGGGAGCTGTTTTTT.